The clone carrying this T cell receptor beta chain has ten or more counts. The data stem from a study of molecular identifiers for immune sequencing clone quantification. Whole-study context: The replicates split RNA from about 19,000 or 110,000 naive CD8 cells five ways and sequenced four.

This CDR3 spans 15 amino acids. V gave up 5 bases and J gave up 2 bases; unmatched junction bases: 3. As previously described, bulk TCR libraries were made using listed TCR primers. A single record per CDR3 protein comes from TCRdb applying MiXCR to the PCR reads. In the table there are 460,000 or so distinct CDR3 sequences, about 20% of which are singletons. This sequence originates from a human donor in good health. Some libraries in this study had Jurkat cell RNA spiked in. The material sequenced was naive CD8+ T cells from blood, with Jurkat cell RNA spiked in. Subset denoted: FACS-sorted CD8+CD4-CCR7+CD45RA+ naive T cells. The chain couples TRBV12-3 or TRBV12-4 to TRBJ2-5; 12 nucleotides align to TRBD2. CDR3 sequence reads: CASSPSGGVQETQYF. The CDR3 DNA sequence: TGTGCCAGCAGTCCTAGCGGGGGGGTACAAGAGACCCAGTACTTC.